This T cell receptor beta chain originates from a study of low-dose radiotherapy and immunotherapy resistance in tumors. Whole-study context: Individuals in Cohort 2 had 1 Gy per fraction every two weeks, adding up to 13 Gy over 26 weeks. On an every-two-weeks schedule, patients received intravenous nivolumab 240 mg, along with ipilimumab 1 mg/kg every six weeks. Patients' oral aspirin dose was 300 mg daily across four cycles from cycle 1 day 1.

The study gave donors nivolumab, ipilimumab, aspirin, low-dose cyclophosphamide and low-dose radiotherapy. Alpha- and beta-chain coverage of first-strand cDNA came from TRAV- and TRBV-specific primers. With a constant-region primer and a V-primer adapter, TCRs were subjected to 20 to 25 PCR cycles of amplification. Via MiXCR, TCRdb re-called the reads, giving one row per CDR3 protein. This table holds around 9,000 distinct CDR3 sequences, approximately 81% found once. This clonotype was sampled from a human donor with advanced metastatic prostate, ovarian, gallbladder or colorectal cancer (not recorded which). This table probably holds off-target reads from a library built for another chain.

CDR3 amino acids: CASSLGLTGELFF. In DNA, the CDR3 is TGTGCCAGCAGTCTGGGGCTGACCGGGGAGCTGTTTTTT. V is TRBV28 and J is TRBJ2-2; D is possibly TRBD1 (5 bases). CDR1 and CDR2 (germline): MDHEN, SYDVKM. The CDR3 sequence is 13 residues long. V gave up 5 bases and J gave up 5 bases, with 9 bases separating them.